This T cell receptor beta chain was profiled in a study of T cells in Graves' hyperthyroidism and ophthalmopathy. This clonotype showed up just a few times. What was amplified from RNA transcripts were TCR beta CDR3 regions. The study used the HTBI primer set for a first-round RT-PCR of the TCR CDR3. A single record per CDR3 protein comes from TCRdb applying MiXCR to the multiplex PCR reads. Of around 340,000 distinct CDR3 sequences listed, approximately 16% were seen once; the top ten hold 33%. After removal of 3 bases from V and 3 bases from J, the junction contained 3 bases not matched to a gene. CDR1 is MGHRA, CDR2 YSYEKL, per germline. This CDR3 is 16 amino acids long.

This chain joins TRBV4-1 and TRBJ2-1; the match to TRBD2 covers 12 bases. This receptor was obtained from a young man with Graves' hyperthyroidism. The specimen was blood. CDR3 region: CASSQVLAGGYNEQFF. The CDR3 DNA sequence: TGCGCCAGCAGCCAGGTACTAGCGGGGGGCTACAATGAGCAGTTCTTC.